The clone carrying this T cell receptor (beta chain) was detected only once. Antigen unknown. The data were taken from a study of OX40 agonist ivuxolimab in advanced cancers. Study-wide findings and caveats: On average, CD8+ T cells had more expanded clones than CD4+.

CDR3 length: 17 amino acids. Germline CDR1 SGHTA, CDR2 FQGNSA. V was pared by 1 base and J by 3 bases, with 4 bases of the junction left unmatched. Sequencing was performed with immunoSEQ multiplex PCR; in TCRdb, only in-frame clones are kept and a portion is missing. This repertoire shows about 50,000 clones, around 87% found once; its top ten account for 1.9%. The sequence was collected from an adult with an advanced solid tumor such as melanoma, head and neck, liver or kidney cancer. The specimen was CD4+ or CD8+ T cells sorted from blood, collected in a trial of the OX40 agonist ivuxolimab. This rearrangement joins TRBV7-2 to TRBJ2-3; 13 nucleotides align to TRBD2. The CDR3 coding sequence is TGTGCCAGCAGCTTAGTAACTAGCGGGAGGGCAACAGATACGCAGTATTTT. Protein sequence: CASSLVTSGRATDTQYF.